This TCR beta chain was retrieved from a study of cytomegalovirus exposure and HLA in healthy donors. Study-wide findings and caveats: Sequencing likely generated an artifact that appeared as a cluster of highly shared sequence variants.

With V trimmed by 3 bases and J by 6 bases, 7 bases remained unmatched. Germline-derived CDR1 and CDR2 are SGHDN and FVKESK. This CDR3 has 15 amino acids. On this clone itself: Its cognate antigen is unknown.

The PCR made use of 60 Vbeta and 13 Jbeta primers. Measured with immunoSEQ multiplex PCR; TCRdb has only the in-frame clones, and not every one. The sample has 200,000 or so clones, around 75% seen once; the top ten hold about 0.36%. This sequence was found in a male donor in good health and CMV-seropositive. The gene calls are TRBV14 and TRBJ2-2, with TRBD1 matching over 7 bases. Sequenced sample: PBMCs. DNA for the CDR3: TGTGCCAGCAGCCACCACAGGGGTTATTCCGGGGAGCTGTTTTTT. This encodes CASSHHRGYSGELFF.